Presented here are 19 T cell receptor beta chains from one specimen sequenced in a study of blood T cell repertoires in COVID-19. Libraries were prepared by immunoSEQ multiplex PCR; TCRdb keeps only in-frame clonotypes and omits some of them. This table holds some 150,000 clones, approximately 85% found once. What was sequenced was peripheral blood. These receptors were taken from a woman aged 60-75 years with COVID-19, enrolled during active disease.

V gene TRBV28 combines with J gene TRBJ2-7; D is perhaps TRBD2 (6 bases). The CDR3 consists of 13 residues. Trimming removed 5 bases from V and 4 bases from J, with 12 bases in between. CDR1 and CDR2 from the germline V gene are MDHEN and SYDVKM. The CDR3 nucleotides read TGTGCCAGCAGTGTCTCTAGCGTTTACGAGCAGTACTTC. Its translation: CASSVSSVYEQYF.

This clone has only a few counts. The chain carries TRBV6-2 or TRBV6-3 and TRBJ1-5, with TRBD1 matching 7 bases. With V trimmed by 5 bases and J by 0 bases, 7 bases remained unmatched. The CDR3 runs 16 residues. In germline, CDR1 is MNHEY, CDR2 SVGEGT. CDR3 protein: CASSRGTVNSNQPQHF. Here the CDR3 DNA reads TGTGCCAGCAGTAGAGGGACAGTGAATAGCAATCAGCCCCAGCATTTT.

The chain carries TRBV5-1 and TRBJ1-1, with D uncertain. The V end was cut by 9 bases, the J end by 0 bases, with 18 bases between. Germline V gene sequence: CDR1 SGHRS, CDR2 YFSETQ. The CDR3 has 15 residues. CDR3 protein: CATRLGSGLNTEAFF. CDR3 DNA: TGCGCCACCCGTCTGGGCAGTGGCTTGAACACTGAAGCTTTCTTT.

The genes are TRBV4-3 and TRBJ2-2; 11 bases are shared with TRBD1. The length of the CDR3 is 17 residues. Germline V gene data show CDR1 as LGHNA and CDR2 as YSLEER. The V gene end was trimmed by 2 bases and the J gene end by 4 bases; junction bases not matched to a gene: 6. The CDR3 reads CASSQLWTGGRTGELFF. The CDR3 DNA reads as TGCGCCAGCAGCCAACTGTGGACAGGGGGCCGCACCGGGGAGCTGTTTTTT.

This clone was seen more than once but under ten times. The CDR3 region is CATSGGNQPQHF. The CDR3 nucleotides are TGTGCCACCTCCGGTGGCAATCAGCCCCAGCATTTT. The chain has TRBV7-9 and TRBJ1-5, with D unclear. Trimming took off 10 bases at V and 2 bases at J, with 9 bases between the two ends. The CDR3 has 12 residues. Germline CDR1 and CDR2: SEHNR and FQNEAQ (reference sequence).

This chain joins TRBV6-5 and TRBJ2-1; TRBD1 agrees at 8 bases. J was trimmed by 4 bases and V by 6 bases; bases with no gene match: 8. Germline CDR1 is MNHEY and CDR2 is SVGAGI. There are 15 residues in the CDR3. The CDR3 DNA reads as TGTGCCAGCAGGGCCGGGACAGGTCGTTACAATGAGCAGTTCTTC. This translates into CASRAGTGRYNEQFF.

The chain couples TRBV6-5 to TRBJ1-1, with a tentative D call TRBD1 (5 bases). V was pared by 6 bases and J by 4 bases, with 15 bases between. The germline V gene encodes CDR1 MNHEY and CDR2 SVGAGI. CDR3 length: 14 amino acids. The CDR3 region is CASSWGRDRTEAFF. The CDR3 DNA follows: TGTGCCAGCAGCTGGGGGAGGGACCGCACTGAAGCTTTCTTT.

This clone appeared a few times. The rearrangement uses TRBV7-2 and TRBJ2-7; D not certain. The CDR3 has 13 amino acids. The V end lost 3 bases, the J end lost 2 bases, and 8 bases lay between the germline ends. The germline V gene has CDR1 SGHTA and CDR2 FQGNSA. Here the CDR3 DNA reads TGTGCCAGCAGCTTGGTAGAGACCTACGAGCAGTACTTC. Amino acids: CASSLVETYEQYF.

This clone has just one count. This chain links TRBV19 with TRBJ1-2; D unresolved. Germline V gene data show CDR1 as LNHDA and CDR2 as SQIVND (reference sequence). Trimming removed 7 bases from V and 7 bases from J, with 16 bases in between. CDR3 size: 13 residues. In DNA form, the CDR3 reads TGTGCCAGTACTTACGGGAAGGTCCTTGGCTACACCTTC. Translation gives CASTYGKVLGYTF.

The chain joins TRBV7-9 to TRBJ1-2; the D is unclear. This CDR3 spans 16 amino acids. Trimming shortened V by 1 base and J by 0 bases, and 12 bases separated the two germline ends. Germline CDR1 SEHNR, CDR2 FQNEAQ (reference sequence). The CDR3 loop reads CASSLETVPSNYGYTF. CDR3 DNA: TGTGCCAGCAGCTTAGAAACAGTTCCTTCTAACTATGGCTACACCTTC.

The chain uses TRBV5-1 and TRBJ2-1; TRBD2 aligns across 8 bases. Germline assignment: CDR1 SGHRS and CDR2 YFSETQ. The CDR3 is 20 amino acids. With 0 bases clipped from V and 0 bases from J, the junction kept 14 bases outside the gene matches. CDR3 region: CASSLVSTSVGVSSYNEQFF. In nucleotides, the CDR3 is TGCGCCAGCAGCTTGGTATCGACTAGCGTAGGGGTTAGCTCCTACAATGAGCAGTTCTTC.

The V gene is TRBV15, the J gene TRBJ2-3; 13 bases are a match to TRBD2. Germline V CDR1 and CDR2: LNHNV, YYDKDF (reference sequence). V shed 0 bases and J 6 bases; nucleotides not matched to a gene: 6. The CDR3 is 17 residues long. As DNA, the CDR3 is TGTGCCACCAGCAGAGATCGGACTAGCGGGGGATCTGATACGCAGTATTTT. This gives the protein CATSRDRTSGGSDTQYF.

The genes are TRBV7-9 and TRBJ2-3; 7 positions match TRBD1. The CDR3 is 15 amino acids. In germline, CDR1 is SEHNR, CDR2 FQNEAQ (reference sequence). V lost 3 bases, J lost 2 bases, and 5 bases stayed unmatched. The CDR3 DNA follows: TGTGCCAGCAGCTTCGGACAGGTCCCCACAGATACGCAGTATTTT. Its protein is CASSFGQVPTDTQYF.

The rearrangement uses TRBV13 and TRBJ1-1, with a possible D match to TRBD1 (5 bases). This CDR3 is 18 amino acids long. The ends were cut back, 4 bases at V and 1 base at J, with 22 bases in the middle. Germline CDR1 reads PRHDT; CDR2 reads FYEKMQ (reference sequence). CDR3 sequence (DNA): TGTGCCAGCAGCTCTCGAGGCCGGGGGTCGATACAGAACACTGAAGCTTTCTTT. Its translation is CASSSRGRGSIQNTEAFF.

The genes are TRBV9 and TRBJ2-1; TRBD2 agrees at 8 bases. V dropped 3 bases and J dropped 5; count of bases not matched to a gene: 4. The CDR3 sequence is 14 residues long. Germline CDR1 reads SGDLS; CDR2 reads YYNGEE. CDR3 sequence: CASSASGRNNEQFF. In DNA, the CDR3 is TGTGCCAGCAGCGCTAGCGGGCGAAACAATGAGCAGTTCTTC. Combining the CDR3 with reference TRBV9 and TRBJ2-1 gives the whole variable domain DSGVTQTPKHLITATGQRVTLRCSPRSGDLSVYWYQQSLDQGLQFLIQYYNGEERAKGNILERFSAQQFPDLHSELNLSSLELGDSALYFCASSASGRNNEQFFGPGTRLTVL.

The rearrangement links TRBV6-5 to TRBJ1-2; TRBD1 matches at 7 bases. The J segment lost 2 bases and the V segment lost 2 bases, leaving 8 bases of the junction unmatched. CDR3 length: 16 residues. Germline loops: CDR1 MNHEY, CDR2 SVGAGI. CDR3 in DNA: TGTGCCAGCAGTTACCTGTCGCAGGGGGAGAACTATGGCTACACCTTC. It yields the protein CASSYLSQGENYGYTF.

In its sample, this clone was seen once. This sequence joins TRBV11-3 and TRBJ2-2; 8 nucleotides line up with TRBD2. With V trimmed by 3 bases and J by 1 base, 4 bases remained unmatched. This CDR3 contains 16 residues. Germline loops: CDR1 SGHNT, CDR2 YENEEA. CDR3 coding DNA: TGTGCCAGCAGCTTCGGCGGGGGGCAGAACACCGGGGAGCTGTTTTTT. This gives the protein CASSFGGGQNTGELFF.

In its sample, this clone was seen a few times. The rearrangement joins TRBV9 to TRBJ1-2; D unresolved. The CDR3 contains 13 residues. Germline V lookup: CDR1 SGDLS, CDR2 YYNGEE. Trimming removed 5 bases at V and 5 bases at J, with 13 bases between. Written as DNA, the CDR3 is TGTGCCAGCAGGAGGGAAGAGGAGTATGGCTACACCTTC. It yields the protein CASRREEEYGYTF.

The gene calls are TRBV24-1 and TRBJ2-1, with 7 positions matching TRBD1. J was trimmed by 8 bases and V by 7 bases; bases with no gene match: 10. This CDR3 spans 14 amino acids. Germline V gene data show CDR1 as KGHDR and CDR2 as SFDVKD. For the CDR3, the DNA is TGTGCCACCAGCCGGGACAGTAATGTCGATGAGCAGTTCTTC. It translates to CATSRDSNVDEQFF.